The sequence of this T cell receptor (beta chain) was determined in a study of blood T cells in healthy people across ages. The study's findings and limits: Estimates of total diversity, which came from one million sequenced T cells, were considered to be underestimates. Shifts in expanded clonotypes may have been confounded by donor CMV status, which was unknown.

Each donor was a healthy Caucasian individual from Russia, aged about 6 to 100. This clonotype was counted at least ten times. The target antigen is unknown. Next came a second PCR, run for about 7 to 12 cycles, which used a sample-barcoded 5' primer along with a J-beta primer mix. TCRdb called the 5' RACE reads again in MiXCR, with one record for every CDR3 protein. The data show over 550,000 distinct CDR3 sequences, with about 30% seen just once and about 15% held by the top ten. CDR1 SGDLS and CDR2 YYNGEE come from the germline V gene. This CDR3 has 14 residues. V lost 3 bases and J lost 0, with 8 bases in between.

The sequence derives from an elderly woman in good health. The chain carries TRBV9 and TRBJ2-3; tentatively, D is TRBD1 (5 bases). Input material: blood. CDR3 residues: CASSGGASTDTQYF. The CDR3 nucleotides are TGTGCCAGCAGCGGGGGCGCTAGCACAGATACGCAGTATTTT.